The 8 T cell receptor beta chains reported below all come from one sample, sequenced in a study of blood T cell repertoires in COVID-19. Clones were sequenced by immunoSEQ multiplex PCR, and TCRdb holds only the in-frame ones, with some missing. In the table there are about 390,000 clones, 70% to 90% of which are singletons. Sequenced sample: peripheral blood. The receptors here all came from an older woman with COVID-19, enrolled during active disease.

The genes are TRBV2 and TRBJ2-1, with 8 bases matching TRBD2. Germline trimming cut 7 bases from V and 0 bases from J; bases unmatched to any gene: 5. The length of the CDR3 is 15 residues. The germline V gene encodes CDR1 SNHLY and CDR2 FYNNEI. The CDR3 DNA follows: TGTGCCAGCATTTTCGGGGGGGCCTCCTACAATGAGCAGTTCTTC. This translates into CASIFGGASYNEQFF.

The J gene is TRBJ2-5, the V gene TRBV3-1 (or the pseudogene TRBV3-2); 10 nucleotides line up with TRBD2. The trim removed 3 bases at V and 2 bases at J, leaving 3 bases unmatched. The germline CDR1 and CDR2 sequences are LGHDT and YNNKEL (reference sequence). The CDR3 extends over 15 amino acids. In nucleotides, the CDR3 is TGTGCCAGCAGCCATCTAGCGGGGGTACAAGAGACCCAGTACTTC. Residues: CASSHLAGVQETQYF.

The chain has TRBV6-5 and TRBJ2-7; no clear D. There are 12 residues in the CDR3. Germline assignment: CDR1 MNHEY and CDR2 SVGAGI. The V gene lost 6 bases and the J gene lost 2 bases, with 8 bases spanning the gap. CDR3 region: CASSSLPYEQYF. The CDR3 nucleotides read TGTGCCAGCAGCTCCCTCCCCTACGAGCAGTACTTC.

V and J are TRBV12-3 or TRBV12-4 and TRBJ1-1; the D gene is possibly TRBD1 (5 bases). Trimming stripped 7 bases from V and 8 bases from J, with 17 bases between. The CDR3 has 13 residues. DNA of the CDR3: TGTGCCAGCACCACGGCCGGGACTCGAGAAGCTTTCTTT. This translates into CASTTAGTREAFF.

The chain combines TRBV10-3 with TRBJ2-2, with TRBD2 identical over 10 bases. The CDR3 has 17 amino acids. Germline CDR1 reads ENHRY; CDR2 reads SYGVKD. J was trimmed by 3 bases and V by 7 bases; bases with no gene match: 11. The CDR3: CAITPSSSGGYTGELFF. The CDR3 DNA sequence: TGTGCCATCACCCCTTCCTCTAGCGGGGGTTACACCGGGGAGCTGTTTTTT.

The chain links TRBV28 to TRBJ2-3; 12 bases are shared with TRBD2. Losses at the gene ends were 4 bases for V and 6 bases for J; bases not matched to a gene: 5. Germline CDR1 is MDHEN and CDR2 is SYDVKM. The CDR3 covers 15 residues. CDR3 sequence (DNA): TGTGCCAGCAGTTCTAGCGGGGGGGCCACGGATACGCAGTATTTT. Protein sequence: CASSSSGGATDTQYF.

This rearrangement joins TRBV5-1 to TRBJ2-3; TRBD1 aligns across 9 bases. With V trimmed by 3 bases and J by 3 bases, 5 bases remained unmatched. Germline CDR1 is SGHRS and CDR2 is YFSETQ. CDR3 length: 15 amino acids. CDR3 nucleotides: TGCGCCAGCAGCTACAGGGACAGGGCGACAGATACGCAGTATTTT. Encoded protein: CASSYRDRATDTQYF.

The chain links TRBV10-3 to TRBJ1-1; a weak D match, TRBD1 (5 bases). CDR1 ENHRY and CDR2 SYGVKD come from the germline V gene. The CDR3 spans 14 residues. The V gene lost 0 bases and the J gene lost 6 bases, with 11 bases spanning the gap. CDR3 in DNA: TGTGCCATCAGTGAGTCAAATGGCAGGGCTGAAGCTTTCTTT. Translated: CAISESNGRAEAFF.